This T cell receptor (beta chain) was captured by sequencing in a study of cytomegalovirus exposure and HLA in healthy donors. Across the study: A prior study identified 117 million unique TCR beta sequences from 200 million or so T cells.

Vbeta (60) and Jbeta (13) primers were used in the PCR. The repertoire was sequenced with immunoSEQ multiplex PCR; TCRdb's copy has only in-frame clones and lacks some. The table has 110,000 or so clones, 60% to 85% seen once. V was pared by 5 bases and J by 3 bases, with 8 bases between. The CDR3 is made up of 13 amino acids. Germline CDR1 and CDR2: SNHLY and FYNNEI. The source of this sequence is a man aged 40-55 years in good health and CMV-seronegative. This chain connects TRBV2 to TRBJ1-5, with D hard to call. The sequenced material came from PBMCs. CDR3 nucleotide sequence: TGTGCCAGCAGTCCCGGTCCCAATCAGCCCCAGCATTTT. This codes for CASSPGPNQPQHF.